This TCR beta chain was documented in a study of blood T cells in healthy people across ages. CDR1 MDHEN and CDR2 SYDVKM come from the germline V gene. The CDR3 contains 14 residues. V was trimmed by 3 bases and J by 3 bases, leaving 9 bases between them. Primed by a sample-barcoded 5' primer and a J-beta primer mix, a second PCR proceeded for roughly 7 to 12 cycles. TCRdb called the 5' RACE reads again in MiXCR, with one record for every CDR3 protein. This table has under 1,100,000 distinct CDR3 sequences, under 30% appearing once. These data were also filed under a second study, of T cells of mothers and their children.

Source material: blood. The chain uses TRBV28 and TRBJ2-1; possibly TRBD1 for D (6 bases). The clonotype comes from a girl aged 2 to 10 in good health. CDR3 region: CASSLGDNYNEQFF. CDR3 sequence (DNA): TGTGCCAGCAGTTTGGGGGACAACTACAATGAGCAGTTCTTC.